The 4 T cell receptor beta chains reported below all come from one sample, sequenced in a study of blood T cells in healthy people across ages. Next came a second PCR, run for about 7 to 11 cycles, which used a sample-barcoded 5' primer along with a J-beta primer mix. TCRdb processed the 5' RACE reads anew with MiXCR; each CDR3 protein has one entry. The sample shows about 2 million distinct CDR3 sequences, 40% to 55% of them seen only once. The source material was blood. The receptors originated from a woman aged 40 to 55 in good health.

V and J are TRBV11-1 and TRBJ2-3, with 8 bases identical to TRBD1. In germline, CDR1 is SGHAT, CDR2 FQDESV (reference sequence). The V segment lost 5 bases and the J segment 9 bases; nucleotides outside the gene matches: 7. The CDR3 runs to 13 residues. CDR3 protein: CASSVTGAGTQYF. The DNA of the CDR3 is TGTGCCAGCAGCGTGACAGGGGCAGGGACGCAGTATTTT.

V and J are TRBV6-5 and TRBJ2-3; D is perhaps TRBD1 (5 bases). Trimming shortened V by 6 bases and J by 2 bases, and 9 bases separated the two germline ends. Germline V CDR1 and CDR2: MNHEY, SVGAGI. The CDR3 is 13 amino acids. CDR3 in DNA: TGTGCCAGCAGGAAGACAGACACAGATACGCAGTATTTT. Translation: CASRKTDTDTQYF.

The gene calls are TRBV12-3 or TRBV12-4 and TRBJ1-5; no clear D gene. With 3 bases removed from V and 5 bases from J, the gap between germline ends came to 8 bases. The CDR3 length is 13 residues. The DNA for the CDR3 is TGTGCCAGCAGTTTGTACGCTGATCAGCCCCAGCATTTT. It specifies CASSLYADQPQHF.

CDR3 sequence (DNA): TGCGCCAGCAGCTTGCTTTCAGGGGGCGGCTACGAGCAGTACTTC. This codes for CASSLLSGGGYEQYF. The rearrangement links TRBV5-1 to TRBJ2-7, with TRBD1 matching over 8 bases. CDR3 length equals 15 residues. V was pared by 1 base and J by 3 bases, with 6 bases of the junction left unmatched. The germline CDR1 and CDR2 sequences are SGHRS and YFSETQ. The full variable domain, with the rest looked up from reference TRBV5-1 and TRBJ2-7, is KAGVTQTPRYLIKTRGQQVTLSCSPISGHRSVSWYQQTPGQGLQFLFEYFSETQRNKGNFPGRFSGRQFSNSRSEMNVSTLELGDSALYLCASSLLSGGGYEQYFGPGTRLTVT.